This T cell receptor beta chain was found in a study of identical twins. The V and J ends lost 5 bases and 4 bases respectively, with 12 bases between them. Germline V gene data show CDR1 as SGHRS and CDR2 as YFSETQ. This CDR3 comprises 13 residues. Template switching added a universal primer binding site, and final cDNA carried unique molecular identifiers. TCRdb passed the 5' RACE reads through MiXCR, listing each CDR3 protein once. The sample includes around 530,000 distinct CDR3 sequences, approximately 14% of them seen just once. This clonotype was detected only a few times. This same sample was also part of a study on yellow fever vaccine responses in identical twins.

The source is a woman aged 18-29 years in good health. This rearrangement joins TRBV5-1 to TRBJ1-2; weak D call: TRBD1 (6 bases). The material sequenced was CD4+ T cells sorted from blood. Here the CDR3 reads CASRSGQFYGYTF. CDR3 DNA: TGCGCCAGCAGATCCGGACAGTTCTATGGCTACACCTTC.